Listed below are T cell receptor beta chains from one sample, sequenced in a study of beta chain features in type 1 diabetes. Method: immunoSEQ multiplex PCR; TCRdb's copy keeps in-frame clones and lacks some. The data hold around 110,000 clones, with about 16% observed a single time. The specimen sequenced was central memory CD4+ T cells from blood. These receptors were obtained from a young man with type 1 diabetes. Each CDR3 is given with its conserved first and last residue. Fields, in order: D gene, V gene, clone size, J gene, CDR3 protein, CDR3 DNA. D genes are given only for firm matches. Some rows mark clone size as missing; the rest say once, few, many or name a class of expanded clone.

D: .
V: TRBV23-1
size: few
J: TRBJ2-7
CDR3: CASSPKGGLSYEQYF
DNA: TGCGCCAGCAGTCCCAAGGGGGGACTCTCCTACGAGCAGTACTTC

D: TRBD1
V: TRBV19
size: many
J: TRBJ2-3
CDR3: CASSIRDRATDTQYF
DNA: TGTGCCAGTAGTATTAGGGACAGGGCCACAGATACGCAGTATTTT

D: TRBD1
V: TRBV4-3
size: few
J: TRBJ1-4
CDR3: CASSPRTGAANEKLFF
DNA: TGCGCCAGCAGCCCCCGGACAGGGGCAGCTAATGAAAAACTGTTTTTT

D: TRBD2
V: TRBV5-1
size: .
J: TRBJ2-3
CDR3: CASSTSGERTDTQYF
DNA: TGCGCCAGCAGCACTAGCGGGGAGCGCACAGATACGCAGTATTTT

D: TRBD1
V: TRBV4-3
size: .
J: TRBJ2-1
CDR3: CASSPDRGYNEQFF
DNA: TGCGCCAGCAGCCCCGACAGGGGATACAATGAGCAGTTCTTC

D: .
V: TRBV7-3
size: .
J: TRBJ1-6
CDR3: CASSSGGDSPLHF
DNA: TGTGCCAGCAGCTCGGGAGGGGATTCACCCCTCCACTTT

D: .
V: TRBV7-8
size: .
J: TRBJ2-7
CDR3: CASSSLEGRPTYEQYF
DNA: TGTGCCAGCAGCTCCCTCGAGGGGCGACCGACGTACGAGCAGTACTTC

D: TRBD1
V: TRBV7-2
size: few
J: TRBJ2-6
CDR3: CASTFTGTGFSGANVLTF
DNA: TGTGCCAGCACCTTTACCGGGACAGGATTCTCTGGGGCCAACGTCCTGACTTTC

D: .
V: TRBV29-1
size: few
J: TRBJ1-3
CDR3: CSVMKGSGNTIYF
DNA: TGCAGCGTTATGAAGGGTTCCGGAAACACCATATATTTT

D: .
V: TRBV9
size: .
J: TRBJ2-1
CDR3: CASSEGAGFYNEQFF
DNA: TGTGCCAGCAGCGAGGGTGCAGGTTTCTACAATGAGCAGTTCTTC

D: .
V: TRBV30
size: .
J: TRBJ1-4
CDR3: CAWSAGASEKLFF
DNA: TGTGCCTGGAGTGCCGGAGCGAGTGAAAAACTGTTTTTT

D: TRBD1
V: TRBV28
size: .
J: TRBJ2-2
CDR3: CASSFPAGGTGELFF
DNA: TGTGCCAGCAGTTTCCCGGCAGGGGGCACCGGGGAGCTGTTTTTT

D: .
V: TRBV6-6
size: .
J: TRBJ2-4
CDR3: CASISKNIQYF
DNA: TGTGCCAGCATATCCAAAAACATTCAGTACTTC

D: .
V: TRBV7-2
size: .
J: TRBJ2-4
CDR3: CASSSLATPAKNIQYF
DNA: TGTGCCAGCAGCTCACTAGCAACCCCAGCCAAAAACATTCAGTACTTC

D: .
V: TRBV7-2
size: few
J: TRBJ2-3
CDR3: CASSLAWRDTQYF
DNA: TGTGCCAGCAGCTTAGCATGGAGGGATACGCAGTATTTT

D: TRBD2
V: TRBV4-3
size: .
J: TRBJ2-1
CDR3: CASSLSGGDYNEQFF
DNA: TGCGCCAGCAGCCTGAGCGGGGGGGATTACAATGAGCAGTTCTTC

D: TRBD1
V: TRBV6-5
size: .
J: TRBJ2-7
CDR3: CASSYERQGAYEQYF
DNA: TGTGCCAGCAGTTATGAGAGACAGGGGGCTTACGAGCAGTACTTC

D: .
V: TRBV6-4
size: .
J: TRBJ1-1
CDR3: CASREQENTEAFF
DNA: TGTGCCAGCAGAGAACAGGAGAACACTGAAGCTTTCTTT

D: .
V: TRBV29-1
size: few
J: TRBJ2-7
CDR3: CSAKDGLSYEQYF
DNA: TGCAGCGCAAAGGACGGCCTGTCCTACGAGCAGTACTTC

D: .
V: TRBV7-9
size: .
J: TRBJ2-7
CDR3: CASSLLEGFTYEQYF
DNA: TGTGCCAGCAGCTTATTGGAGGGATTTACCTACGAGCAGTACTTC

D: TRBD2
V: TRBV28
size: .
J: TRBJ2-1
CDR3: CASSLWLSGAYNEQFF
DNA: TGTGCCAGCAGTTTATGGTTAAGCGGGGCCTACAATGAGCAGTTCTTC

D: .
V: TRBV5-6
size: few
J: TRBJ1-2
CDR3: CASSRGYGYTF
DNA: TGTGCCAGCAGCCGGGGCTATGGCTACACCTTC

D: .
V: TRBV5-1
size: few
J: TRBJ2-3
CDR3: CASSLGQGSEVDTQYF
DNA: TGCGCCAGCAGCTTGGGGCAGGGGTCGGAGGTGGATACGCAGTATTTT

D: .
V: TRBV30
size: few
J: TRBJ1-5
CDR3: CAWMRGGGSNQPQHF
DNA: TGTGCCTGGATGCGGGGTGGTGGGAGCAATCAGCCCCAGCATTTT

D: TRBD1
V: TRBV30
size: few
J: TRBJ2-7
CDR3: CAWSTGGWGEQYF
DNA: TGTGCCTGGAGCACAGGGGGCTGGGGAGAGCAGTACTTC

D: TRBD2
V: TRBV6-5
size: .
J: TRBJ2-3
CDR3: CASSRTSVTDTQYF
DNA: TGTGCCAGCAGCCGGACTAGCGTGACAGATACGCAGTATTTT

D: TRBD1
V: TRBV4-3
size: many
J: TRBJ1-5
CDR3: CASSQDQQGAGQPQHF
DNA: TGCGCCAGCAGCCAAGATCAACAGGGGGCGGGTCAGCCCCAGCATTTT

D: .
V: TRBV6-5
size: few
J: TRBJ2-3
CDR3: CAAGLLTNTQYF
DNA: TGTGCGGCGGGACTCCTCACAAATACGCAGTATTTT

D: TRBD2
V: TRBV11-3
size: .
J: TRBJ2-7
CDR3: CASSLSLLAGGYEQYF
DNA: TGTGCCAGCAGCTTATCCCTACTAGCGGGGGGTTACGAGCAGTACTTC

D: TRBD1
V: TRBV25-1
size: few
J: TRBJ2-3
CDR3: CASRIGTGSYTDTQYF
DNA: TGTGCCAGCAGAATAGGGACAGGGTCGTACACAGATACGCAGTATTTT